The source of this TCR beta chain is a study of CD8 T cells in Susac syndrome. Random hexamers were used to reverse transcribe about 0.5 to 1 ug of RNA. Multiplex immunoSEQ PCR targeted 54 Vbeta and 13 Jbeta TCR beta segments. TCRdb used MiXCR to reprocess the immunoSEQ multiplex PCR reads, holding one entry per CDR3 protein. The table has approximately 120,000 distinct CDR3 sequences, more than 90% seen once; the top ten hold roughly 0.087%. CD8+ and CD4+ T cells circulating in blood were sequenced for TCR beta. Controls matched for sex and age were healthy donors. Negative isolation yielded the CD8+ and CD4+ T cells, while FACS enriched the TEMRA cells. Trimming removed 2 bases at V and 4 bases at J, with 9 bases between. The CDR3 is made up of 13 amino acids. Per the germline V gene, CDR1 is DFQATT and CDR2 is SNEGSKA (reference sequence).

The sample comprised CD4+ T cells from PBMCs. The rearrangement uses TRBV20-1 and TRBJ1-3; D gene ambiguous. This clonotype originated in a human donor in good health. In DNA form, the CDR3 reads TGCAGTGCTAGATGGGTTGCAGGAAACACCATATATTTT. This sequence encodes CSARWVAGNTIYF.